This TCR beta chain comes out of a study of beta chain features in type 1 diabetes. Study findings and constraints: The question of HLA type influencing TCRB rearrangement was one that remained unresolved here. Amplification by PCR could prefer shorter templates, with the same effect in patients and controls.

The study reverse transcribed the entire isolated RNA, so it sequenced expressed TCRB transcripts. Measured with immunoSEQ multiplex PCR; TCRdb has only the in-frame clones, and not every one. This table holds some 500,000 clones, about 10% found once. The CDR3 length is 15 residues. The germline CDR1 and CDR2 sequences are MNHEY and SMNVEV (reference sequence). J lost 0 bases, V lost 6 bases, and 7 bases had no gene match. This clone has only a few counts. Antigen: not known. This TCR was recovered from a woman aged 18-29 years in good health. Sequenced sample: naive CD4+ T cells from blood. J is TRBJ1-1 and V is TRBV27, with 7 bases fitting TRBD1. The chain's CDR3 is CASSIRQGMNTEAFF. CDR3 nucleotide sequence: TGTGCCAGCAGCATACGACAGGGAATGAACACTGAAGCTTTCTTT.